The source of this T cell receptor (beta chain) is a study of T cell responses to AZD1222 COVID-19 vaccine. Sequencing was performed with immunoSEQ multiplex PCR; in TCRdb, only in-frame clones are kept and a portion is missing. In the table there are about 120,000 clones, 65% to 85% of which are singletons. With regard to this clone: Its antigen remains unidentified.

Whole-study findings and limits: Spike-specific TCR repertoires showed rising breadth and depth after two AZD1222 doses. Clonal diversity was possibly underestimated, and white British individuals and females predominated among donors. Scientists sampled the repertoires only once the peak T cell response had passed. The span of vaccine-associated CD4 TCRs extended across spike, with dominance at 160-218 and 743-854.

Germline loops: CDR1 SNHLY, CDR2 FYNNEI. CDR3 length: 13 residues. The V and J ends lost 5 bases and 2 bases respectively, with 6 bases between them. The sequencing used peripheral blood, collected on day 0 of AZD1222 vaccination. This TCR was recovered from an adult in good health. The chain uses TRBV2 and TRBJ2-2, with no clear D. CDR3 in amino acids: CASSWANTGELFF. The DNA of the CDR3 is TGTGCCAGCAGTTGGGCAAACACCGGGGAGCTGTTTTTT.